The rows below give T cell receptor beta chains drawn from one sample of a study of a mutant IDH1 vaccine in newly diagnosed glioma. Repertoires were generated with immunoSEQ multiplex PCR, while TCRdb's copy carries only in-frame clones and drops some. In the table there are fewer than 70,000 clones, under 90% of which are singletons. Their antigen targets remain unknown. Sequencing was performed on PBMCs, taken from a glioma patient whose treatment included an IDH1 peptide vaccine. Source of these receptors: a man aged 25-45 years with glioma. CDR3s include the opening cysteine and the closing phenylalanine or tryptophan. The D gene is left open where the match is weak. Clone size, where shown, is once, few, many, or a class for clones that have expanded.

abundance,d_gene,v_gene,j_gene,CDR3aa,CDR3nt
.,TRBD1,TRBV27,TRBJ2-7,CASSSFLGDSYEQYF,TGTGCCAGCAGTTCCTTCTTAGGGGACAGCTACGAGCAGTACTTC
.,.,TRBV6-6,TRBJ1-2,CASSYSMGAGYTF,TGTGCCAGCAGTTACTCGATGGGGGCGGGCTACACCTTC
.,.,TRBV6-5,TRBJ1-2,CASRQLNYGYTF,TGTGCCAGCAGACAGTTAAACTATGGCTACACCTTC
.,TRBD1,TRBV13,TRBJ2-7,CASSFGTANYEQYF,TGTGCCAGCAGCTTCGGGACAGCCAACTACGAGCAGTACTTC
.,.,TRBV28,TRBJ1-5,CASSSPLYQPQHF,TGTGCCAGCAGTTCACCTCTATACCAGCCCCAGCATTTT
once,TRBD2,TRBV29-1,TRBJ2-5,CSATSGEETQYF,TGCAGCGCCACTAGCGGGGAAGAGACCCAGTACTTC
.,.,TRBV19,TRBJ2-1,CASRPGPAVPNEQFF,TGTGCCAGTAGACCGGGCCCAGCAGTACCCAATGAGCAGTTCTTC
.,.,TRBV5-5,TRBJ1-1,CASSPDSFNTEAFF,TGTGCCAGCAGCCCGGACAGTTTTAACACTGAAGCTTTCTTT
once,.,TRBV30,TRBJ2-7,CAWSRRVSLEQYF,TGTGCCTGGAGTCGGCGGGTCTCACTCGAGCAGTACTTC
.,.,TRBV4-1,TRBJ2-1,CASSFNGGGGNEQFF,TGCGCCAGCAGCTTTAATGGGGGAGGAGGAAATGAGCAGTTCTTC
once,.,TRBV19,TRBJ1-5,CASSIIQGGRSNQPQHF,TGTGCCAGTAGCATCATCCAGGGAGGGAGGAGCAATCAGCCCCAGCATTTT
.,.,TRBV4-2,TRBJ2-7,CASSQVFPGGSYEQYF,TGTGCCAGCAGCCAAGTTTTTCCAGGCGGCTCCTACGAGCAGTACTTC
once,TRBD2,TRBV29-1,TRBJ2-1,CSGGTSGGYNEQFF,TGCAGCGGGGGAACTAGCGGGGGATACAATGAGCAGTTCTTC
once,.,TRBV30,TRBJ1-1,CAQSDGRNTEAFF,TGTGCACAAAGCGACGGTCGGAACACTGAAGCTTTCTTT
few,.,TRBV7-2,TRBJ1-5,CASSLAGSGHQPQHF,TGTGCCAGCAGCTTAGCGGGGTCAGGGCATCAGCCCCAGCATTTT
medium-sized,.,TRBV19,TRBJ1-1,CASSIGSLTEAFF,TGTGCCAGTAGTATAGGCAGCCTCACTGAAGCTTTCTTT
.,.,TRBV28,TRBJ1-2,CASSDLGNQGGYTF,TGTGCCAGCAGTGACCTGGGCAACCAAGGCGGCTACACCTTC
.,TRBD1,TRBV28,TRBJ1-5,CASSFPGTGGSNQPQHF,TGTGCCAGCAGTTTTCCCGGGACAGGGGGTAGCAATCAGCCCCAGCATTTT